A single sample gave rise to the 7 T cell receptor beta chains below, sequenced in a study of metastatic and nonmetastatic thyroid tumors. All patients reached thyroid surgery having received no treatment beforehand. TCRdb ran MiXCR on the PCR reads. The sample includes about 38,000 clones, roughly 50% of them seen just once. Sequencing input: tumor tissue. All receptors come from a male donor with papillary thyroid cancer or a benign thyroid nodule (not recorded which). Some clones in this sample may be carry-over from other donors' samples.

The V and J genes are TRBV12-3 or TRBV12-4 and TRBJ2-5; 10 bases align to TRBD2. The CDR3 is 14 amino acids. V lost 6 bases to trimming and J lost 5 bases; unmatched junction nucleotides: 6. DNA for the CDR3: TGTGCCAGCAGACTAGCGGGGTCCTTGGAGACCCAGTACTTC. Translated: CASRLAGSLETQYF.

This clone was recorded only once. The chain links TRBV20-1 to TRBJ2-5; 9 bases agree with TRBD2. The germline V gene has CDR1 DFQATT and CDR2 SNEGSKA (reference sequence). Trimming removed 6 bases from V and 5 bases from J; junction bases left unmatched: 4. This CDR3 has 12 amino acids. The CDR3 region has the DNA TGCAGTGCAGTAGCGGGAGTGGAGACCCAGTACTTC. Its translation: CSAVAGVETQYF.

The sample holds a few counts of this clone. The rearrangement joins TRBV11-3 to TRBJ1-6; no clear D gene. Germline V gene data show CDR1 as SGHNT and CDR2 as YENEEA. Deletions cut 5 bases from V and 9 bases from J, with 17 bases between. This CDR3 is 15 amino acids long. The CDR3 spells CASSRGEGFRSPLHF. CDR3 nucleotides: TGTGCCAGCAGCCGCGGAGAGGGTTTTCGTTCACCCCTCCACTTT.

The CDR3 is CASSWGGGTYGDTQYF. The DNA of the CDR3 is TGTGCCAGCAGCTGGGGCGGGGGGACCTATGGAGATACGCAGTATTTT. The chain joins TRBV5-5 to TRBJ2-3; 8 bases are shared with TRBD2. Looked up from germline, CDR1 is SGHKS and CDR2 is YYEKEE (reference sequence). Losses at the gene ends were 3 bases for V and 5 bases for J; bases not matched to a gene: 11. The CDR3 length is 16 residues.

The chain links TRBV12-3 or TRBV12-4 to TRBJ1-1; D is uncertain. The CDR3 spans 13 residues. V lost 3 bases and J 3 bases, leaving 8 bases between the germline ends. CDR3 sequence reads: CASSLAGYTEAFF. The CDR3 coding sequence is TGTGCCAGCAGTTTGGCGGGTTACACTGAAGCTTTCTTT.

This clone was observed a few times. V gene TRBV30 combines with J gene TRBJ1-5, with D unclear. The CDR3 has 13 residues. V was clipped by 0 bases and J by 5 bases, with 8 bases between them. Germline V gene sequence: CDR1 GTSNPN, CDR2 SVGIG (reference sequence). CDR3 bases: TGTGCCTGGAGTGTTGGTCCCGATCAGCCCCAGCATTTT. Protein product: CAWSVGPDQPQHF.

In nucleotides, the CDR3 is TGTGCCAGCAGCCAAGGGTCAGGGAAGGGAAGCTACGAGCAGTACTTC. Translating gives CASSQGSGKGSYEQYF. The chain has TRBV4-2 and TRBJ2-7, with D tentatively TRBD1 (5 bases). CDR1 LGHNA and CDR2 YNFKEQ come from the germline V gene. The V gene lost 1 base and the J gene lost 3 bases, with 16 bases spanning the gap. The CDR3 loop spans 16 amino acids.